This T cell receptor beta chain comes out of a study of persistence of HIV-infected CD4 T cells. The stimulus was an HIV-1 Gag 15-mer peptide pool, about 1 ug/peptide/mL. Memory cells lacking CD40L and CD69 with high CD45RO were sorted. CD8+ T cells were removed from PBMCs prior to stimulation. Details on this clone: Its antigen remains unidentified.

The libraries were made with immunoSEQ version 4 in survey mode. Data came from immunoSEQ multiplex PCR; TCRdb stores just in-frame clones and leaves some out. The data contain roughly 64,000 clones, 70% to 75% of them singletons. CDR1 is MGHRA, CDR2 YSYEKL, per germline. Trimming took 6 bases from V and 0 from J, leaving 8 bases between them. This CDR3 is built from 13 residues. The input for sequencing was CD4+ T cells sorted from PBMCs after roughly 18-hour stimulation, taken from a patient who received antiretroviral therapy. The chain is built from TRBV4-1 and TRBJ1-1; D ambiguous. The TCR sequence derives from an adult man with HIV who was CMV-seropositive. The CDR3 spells CASSSLVNTEAFF. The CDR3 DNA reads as TGCGCCAGCAGTTCACTAGTGAACACTGAAGCTTTCTTT.